These T cell receptor beta chains were read from a single sample in a study of regulatory T cells in long-lasting Graves disease. TCRdb reanalysed the multiplex PCR reads using MiXCR and keeps one entry per CDR3 protein. The sample has 400,000 to 500,000 distinct CDR3 sequences; 11% to 15% are singletons. The data also belong to a second study, concerning T cells in Graves' hyperthyroidism and ophthalmopathy.

Material: peripheral blood mononuclear cells (PBMCs), obtained at new diagnosis, from a patient treated with antithyroid drugs. The receptors here all came from a woman in her forties or fifties with Graves disease. Each CDR3 is given with its conserved first and last residue. D genes are given only for firm matches.

cdr3_length j_call d_call v_call cdr3_aa
15 TRBJ2-1 TRBD2 TRBV6-5 CASSYRASGRNEQFF
13 TRBJ2-5 . TRBV12-3/TRBV12-4 CASSSRAQETQYF
14 TRBJ2-3 . TRBV20-1 CSARDNGATDTQYF
17 TRBJ1-3 . TRBV14 CASSQGISGRLGNTIYF
14 TRBJ2-1 TRBD2 TRBV30 CAWTLAGVMNEQFF
16 TRBJ2-4 . TRBV5-8 CASSWTRLGVKNIQYF
15 TRBJ1-1 . TRBV7-2 CASSPEGGSGTEAFF
14 TRBJ1-1 TRBD1 TRBV9 CASSADGTGVNSFF
16 TRBJ2-3 TRBD2 TRBV28 CASSLVGWRGKDTQYF
14 TRBJ1-3 . TRBV7-6 CASSMTVSGNTIYF
15 TRBJ1-2 . TRBV14 CASSQGRGGIYGYTF
14 TRBJ1-5 . TRBV27 CASSLTGFDQPQHF
14 TRBJ2-7 TRBD2 TRBV5-1 CASSLGGLDYEQYF
15 TRBJ2-1 TRBD1 TRBV3-1 CASSRQTGGYGEQFF